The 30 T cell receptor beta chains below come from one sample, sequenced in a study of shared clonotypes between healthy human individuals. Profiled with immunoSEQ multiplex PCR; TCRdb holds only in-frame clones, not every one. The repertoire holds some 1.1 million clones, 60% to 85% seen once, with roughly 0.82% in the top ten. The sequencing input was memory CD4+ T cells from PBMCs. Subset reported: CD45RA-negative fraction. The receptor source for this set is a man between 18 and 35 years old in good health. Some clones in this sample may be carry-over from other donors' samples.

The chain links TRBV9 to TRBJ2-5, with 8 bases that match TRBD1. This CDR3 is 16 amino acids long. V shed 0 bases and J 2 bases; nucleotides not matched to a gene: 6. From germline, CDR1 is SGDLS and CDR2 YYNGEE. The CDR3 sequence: CASSVGDRRFQETQYF. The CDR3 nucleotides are TGTGCCAGCAGCGTAGGGGACAGGAGATTTCAAGAGACCCAGTACTTC.

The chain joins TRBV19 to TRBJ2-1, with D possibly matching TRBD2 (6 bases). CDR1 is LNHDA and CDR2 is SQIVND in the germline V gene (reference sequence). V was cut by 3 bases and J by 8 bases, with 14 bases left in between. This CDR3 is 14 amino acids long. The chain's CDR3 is CASSISRRGDEQFF. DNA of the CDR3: TGTGCCAGTAGTATTTCGCGGAGGGGCGATGAGCAGTTCTTC.

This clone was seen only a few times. CDR3 amino acids: CASGHFRPQHF. CDR3 coding DNA: TGTGCCAGCGGTCACTTTCGGCCCCAGCATTTT. This chain connects TRBV28 to TRBJ1-5; no firm D call. The V end was cut by 8 bases, the J end by 9 bases, with 11 bases between. The CDR3 consists of 11 residues. Germline V gene data show CDR1 as MDHEN and CDR2 as SYDVKM.

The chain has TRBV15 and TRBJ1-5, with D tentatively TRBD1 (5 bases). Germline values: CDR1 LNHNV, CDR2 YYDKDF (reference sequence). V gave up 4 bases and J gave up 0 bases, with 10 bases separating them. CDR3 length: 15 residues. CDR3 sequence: CATSIGGTSNQPQHF. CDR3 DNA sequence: TGTGCCACCAGCATCGGCGGGACTAGCAATCAGCCCCAGCATTTT. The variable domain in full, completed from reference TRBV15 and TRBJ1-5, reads DAMVIQNPRYQVTQFGKPVTLSCSQTLNHNVMYWYQQKSSQAPKLLFHYYDKDFNNEADTPDNFQSRRPNTSFCFLDIRSPGLGDTAMYLCATSIGGTSNQPQHFGDGTRLSIL.

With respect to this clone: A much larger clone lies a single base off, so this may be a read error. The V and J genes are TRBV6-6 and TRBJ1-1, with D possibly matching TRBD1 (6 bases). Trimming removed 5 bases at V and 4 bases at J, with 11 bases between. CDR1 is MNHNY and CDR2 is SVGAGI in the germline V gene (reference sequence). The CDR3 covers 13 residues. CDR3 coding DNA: TGTGCCAGCAGTCAGGGGTCGAGCACTGAAGCTTTCTTT. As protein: CASSQGSSTEAFF.

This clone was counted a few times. The CDR3 coding sequence is TGCGCCAGCAGCGGGCCGGGCACTGAAGCTTTCTTT. Protein sequence: CASSGPGTEAFF. The chain uses TRBV5-1 and TRBJ1-1; D uncertain. The V end lost 4 bases, the J end lost 4 bases, and 8 bases lay between the germline ends. The CDR3 loop spans 12 amino acids. Germline V lookup: CDR1 SGHRS, CDR2 YFSETQ.

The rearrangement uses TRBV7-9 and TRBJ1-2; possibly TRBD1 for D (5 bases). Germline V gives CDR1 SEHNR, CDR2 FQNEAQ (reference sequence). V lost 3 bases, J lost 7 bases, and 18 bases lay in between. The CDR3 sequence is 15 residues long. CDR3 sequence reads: CASSLRGRGIGGYTF. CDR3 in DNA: TGTGCCAGCAGCTTGCGGGGACGGGGGATAGGTGGCTACACCTTC.

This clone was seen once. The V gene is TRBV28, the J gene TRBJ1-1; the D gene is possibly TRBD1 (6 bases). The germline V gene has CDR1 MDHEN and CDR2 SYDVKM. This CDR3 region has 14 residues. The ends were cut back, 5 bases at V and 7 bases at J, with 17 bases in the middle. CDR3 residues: CASSLPRGADEAFF. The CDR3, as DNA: TGTGCCAGCAGTCTTCCCCGGGGGGCCGATGAAGCTTTCTTT.

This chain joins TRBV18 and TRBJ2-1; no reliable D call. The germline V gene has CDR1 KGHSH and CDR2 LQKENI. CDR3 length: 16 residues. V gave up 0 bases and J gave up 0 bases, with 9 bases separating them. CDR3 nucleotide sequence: TGTGCCAGCTCACCACCGTTGCGGAGCTCCTACAATGAGCAGTTCTTC. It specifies CASSPPLRSSYNEQFF. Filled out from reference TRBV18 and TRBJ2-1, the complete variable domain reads NAGVMQNPRHLVRRRGQEARLRCSPMKGHSHVYWYRQLPEEGLKFMVYLQKENIIDESGMPKERFSAEFPKEGPSILRIQQVVRGDSAAYFCASSPPLRSSYNEQFFGPGTRLTVL.

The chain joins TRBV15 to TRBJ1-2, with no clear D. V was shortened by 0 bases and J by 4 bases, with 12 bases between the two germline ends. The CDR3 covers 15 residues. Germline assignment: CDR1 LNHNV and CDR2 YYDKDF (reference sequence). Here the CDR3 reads CATSRDRAEGYGYTF. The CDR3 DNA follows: TGTGCCACCAGCAGAGATAGGGCAGAGGGCTATGGCTACACCTTC.

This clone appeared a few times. CDR3 nucleotides: TGCAGTGTCACGGGGCCCCTCCACTTT. Protein: CSVTGPLHF. The chain has TRBV20-1 and TRBJ1-6; D is undetermined. Germline V gene data show CDR1 as DFQATT and CDR2 as SNEGSKA (reference sequence). Trimming cost V 7 bases and J 13 bases, with 8 bases left between them. CDR3 size: 9 residues.

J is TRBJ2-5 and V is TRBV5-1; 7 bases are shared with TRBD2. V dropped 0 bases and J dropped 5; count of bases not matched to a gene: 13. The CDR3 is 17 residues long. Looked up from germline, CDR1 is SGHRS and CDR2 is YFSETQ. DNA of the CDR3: TGCGCCAGCAGCTTGGTTAAGGGTGCGGGAGCCACTGAGACCCAGTACTTC. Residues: CASSLVKGAGATETQYF.

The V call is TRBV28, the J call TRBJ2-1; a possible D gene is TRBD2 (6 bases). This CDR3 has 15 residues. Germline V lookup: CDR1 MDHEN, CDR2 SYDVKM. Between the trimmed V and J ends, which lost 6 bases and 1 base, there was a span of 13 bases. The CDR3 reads CASRPGGKSYNEQFF. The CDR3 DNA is TGTGCCAGCAGACCCGGCGGGAAGTCCTACAATGAGCAGTTCTTC.

The DNA for the CDR3 is TGTGCCAGCAGCGACGACAGGGATTATGGCTACACCTTC. Protein sequence: CASSDDRDYGYTF. The chain has TRBV6-6 and TRBJ1-2; 7 bases are shared with TRBD1. The V gene end was trimmed by 6 bases and the J gene end by 5 bases; junction bases not matched to a gene: 6. The CDR3 totals 13 residues. Germline CDR1 MNHNY, CDR2 SVGAGI (reference sequence).

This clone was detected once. As DNA, the CDR3 is TGTGCCAGCTCACCGGTCACCAACACCGGGGAGCTGTTTTTT. As protein: CASSPVTNTGELFF. The V and J genes are TRBV18 and TRBJ2-2; D not certain. V was clipped by 3 bases and J by 2 bases, with 7 bases between them. In germline, CDR1 is KGHSH, CDR2 LQKENI. The CDR3 loop spans 14 amino acids.

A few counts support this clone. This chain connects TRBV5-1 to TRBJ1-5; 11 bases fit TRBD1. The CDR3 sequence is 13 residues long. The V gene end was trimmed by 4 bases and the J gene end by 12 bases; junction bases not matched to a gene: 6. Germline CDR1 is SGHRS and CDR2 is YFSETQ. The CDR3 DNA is TGCGCCAGCAGCCCTGGACAGGGGGCCGTCCAGCATTTT. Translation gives CASSPGQGAVQHF. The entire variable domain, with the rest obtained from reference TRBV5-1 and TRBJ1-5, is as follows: KAGVTQTPRYLIKTRGQQVTLSCSPISGHRSVSWYQQTPGQGLQFLFEYFSETQRNKGNFPGRFSGRQFSNSRSEMNVSTLELGDSALYLCASSPGQGAVQHFGDGTRLSIL.

CDR3 nucleotides: TGCGCCAGCAGCCAAGACAGTACAGGGCAAACACCCCTCCACTTT. This codes for CASSQDSTGQTPLHF. The chain combines TRBV4-3 with TRBJ1-6, with a possible D match to TRBD1 (6 bases). This CDR3 has 15 residues. Germline V CDR1 and CDR2: LGHNA, YSLEER. V was clipped by 0 bases and J by 11 bases, with 14 bases between them.

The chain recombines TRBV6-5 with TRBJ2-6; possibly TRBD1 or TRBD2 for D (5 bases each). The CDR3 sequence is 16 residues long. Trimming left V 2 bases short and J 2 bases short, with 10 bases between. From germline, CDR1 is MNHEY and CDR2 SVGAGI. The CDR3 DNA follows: TGTGCCAGCAGTTACGGTGGGGGAACTGGGGCCAACGTCCTGACTTTC. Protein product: CASSYGGGTGANVLTF.

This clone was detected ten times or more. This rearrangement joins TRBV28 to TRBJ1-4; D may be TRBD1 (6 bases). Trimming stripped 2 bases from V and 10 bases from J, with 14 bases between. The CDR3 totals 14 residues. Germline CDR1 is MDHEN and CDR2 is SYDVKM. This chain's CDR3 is CASSLGDKAPKLFF. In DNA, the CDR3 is TGTGCCAGCAGTTTAGGGGACAAAGCCCCAAAACTGTTTTTT.

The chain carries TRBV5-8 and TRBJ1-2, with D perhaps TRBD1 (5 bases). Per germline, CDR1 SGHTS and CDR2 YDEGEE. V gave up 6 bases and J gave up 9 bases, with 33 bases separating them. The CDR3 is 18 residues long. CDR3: CASIKGGLTAPFRVRYTF. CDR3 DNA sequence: TGTGCCAGCATCAAAGGTGGTTTGACAGCCCCCTTTCGAGTTCGCTACACCTTC.

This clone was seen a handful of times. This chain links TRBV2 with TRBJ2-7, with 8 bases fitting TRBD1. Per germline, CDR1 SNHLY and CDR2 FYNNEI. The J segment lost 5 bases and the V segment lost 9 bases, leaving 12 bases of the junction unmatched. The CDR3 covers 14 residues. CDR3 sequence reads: CASEKTGVGDEQYF. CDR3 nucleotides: TGTGCCAGTGAAAAGACAGGGGTGGGCGACGAGCAGTACTTC. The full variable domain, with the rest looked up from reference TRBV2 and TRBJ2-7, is EPEVTQTPSHQVTQMGQEVILRCVPISNHLYFYWYRQILGQKVEFLVSFYNNEISEKSEIFDDQFSVERPDGSNFTLKIRSTKLEDSAMYFCASEKTGVGDEQYFGPGTRLTVT.

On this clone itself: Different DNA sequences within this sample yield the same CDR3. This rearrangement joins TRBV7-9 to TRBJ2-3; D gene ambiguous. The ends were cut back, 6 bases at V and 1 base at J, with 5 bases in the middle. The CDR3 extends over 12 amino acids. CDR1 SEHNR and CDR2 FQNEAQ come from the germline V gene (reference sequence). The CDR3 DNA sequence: TGTGCCAGCAGTCTAGGCACAGATACGCAGTATTTT. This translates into CASSLGTDTQYF.

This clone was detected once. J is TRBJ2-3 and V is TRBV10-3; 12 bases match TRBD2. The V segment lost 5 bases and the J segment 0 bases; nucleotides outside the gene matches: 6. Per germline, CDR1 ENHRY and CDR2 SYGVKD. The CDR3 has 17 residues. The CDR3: CAISSSGRGASTDTQYF. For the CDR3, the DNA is TGTGCCATCAGTTCTAGCGGGAGGGGTGCTAGCACAGATACGCAGTATTTT.

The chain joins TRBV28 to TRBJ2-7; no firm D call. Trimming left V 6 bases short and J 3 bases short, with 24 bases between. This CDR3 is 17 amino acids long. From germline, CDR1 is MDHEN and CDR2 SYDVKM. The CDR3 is CASSPSAAAPRNYEQYF. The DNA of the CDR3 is TGTGCCAGCAGCCCCTCGGCGGCAGCACCCAGAAACTACGAGCAGTACTTC.

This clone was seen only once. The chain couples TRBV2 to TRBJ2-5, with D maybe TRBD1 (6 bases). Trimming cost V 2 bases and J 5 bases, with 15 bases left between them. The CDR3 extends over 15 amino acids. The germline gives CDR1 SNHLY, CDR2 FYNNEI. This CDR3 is CASSERGSQGETQYF. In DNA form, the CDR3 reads TGTGCCAGCAGTGAAAGGGGCAGCCAGGGGGAGACCCAGTACTTC.

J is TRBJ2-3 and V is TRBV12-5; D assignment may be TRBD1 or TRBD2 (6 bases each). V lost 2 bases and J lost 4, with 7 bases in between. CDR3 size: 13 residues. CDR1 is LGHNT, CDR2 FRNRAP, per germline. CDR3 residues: CASGLRGADTQYF. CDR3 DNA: TGTGCTAGTGGTTTGAGGGGGGCAGATACGCAGTATTTT.

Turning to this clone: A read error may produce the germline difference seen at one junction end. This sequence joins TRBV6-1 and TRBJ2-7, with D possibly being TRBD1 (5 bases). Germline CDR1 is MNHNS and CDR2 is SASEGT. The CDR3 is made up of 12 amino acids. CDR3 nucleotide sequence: TGTGCCATCAGTGGACAAAACTACGAGCAGTACTTC. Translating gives CAISGQNYEQYF.

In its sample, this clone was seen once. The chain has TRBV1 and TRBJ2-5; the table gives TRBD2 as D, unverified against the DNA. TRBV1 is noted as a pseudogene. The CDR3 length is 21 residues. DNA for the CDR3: TGCACCAGCAGCCAAGACGAACCTGACTTTATAGCGGGAGCGGCGGGAGAGACCCAGTACTTC. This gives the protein CTSSQDEPDFIAGAAGETQYF.

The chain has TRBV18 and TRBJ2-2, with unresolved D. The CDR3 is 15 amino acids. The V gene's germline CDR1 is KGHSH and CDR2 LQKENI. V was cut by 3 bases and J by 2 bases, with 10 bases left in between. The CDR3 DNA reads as TGTGCCAGCTCACCCCTCGGCGGTAACACCGGGGAGCTGTTTTTT. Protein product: CASSPLGGNTGELFF. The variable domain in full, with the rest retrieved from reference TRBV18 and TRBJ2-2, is NAGVMQNPRHLVRRRGQEARLRCSPMKGHSHVYWYRQLPEEGLKFMVYLQKENIIDESGMPKERFSAEFPKEGPSILRIQQVVRGDSAAYFCASSPLGGNTGELFFGEGSRLTVL.

CDR3 in DNA: TGTGCCAGCAGCCCAGGACTAGCGGGCGGCAGGGGGGAGCTGTTTTTT. Protein sequence: CASSPGLAGGRGELFF. The V and J genes are TRBV28 and TRBJ2-2; TRBD2 aligns across 11 bases. Germline CDR1 MDHEN, CDR2 SYDVKM. V was clipped by 6 bases and J by 8 bases; unmatched bases: 11. This CDR3 has 16 residues.